The 20 T cell receptor beta chains in this list originate from one sample, sequenced in a study of post-analysis software for immune sequencing data. Study conclusions and caveats: When patients were compared with controls, roughly five TRBV segments were more frequent, TRBV5-6, TRBV5-1 and TRBV20-1 among them.

TCR beta libraries were prepared from cDNA with unique molecular identifiers. TCRdb analysed the PCR reads with MiXCR anew, one entry per CDR3 protein. The data contain 430,000 or so distinct CDR3 sequences, approximately 38% of them singletons. No antigens are known for them. Sequences were obtained from blood. The receptors were gathered from a girl aged 2-9 years with multiple sclerosis.

This clonotype was observed a few times. V usage is TRBV7-3 and J usage is TRBJ2-1; 13 positions agree with TRBD2. The DNA end is a closer match to TRBJ2-7, so the J assignment may be wrong. Germline V lookup: CDR1 SGHTA, CDR2 FQGTGA. This CDR3 is built from 15 residues. This CDR3 reads CASSPTSGGTYEQYF. The CDR3 DNA follows: TGTGCCAGCAGCCCGACTAGCGGGGGGACCTACGAGCAGTACTTC.

The chain combines TRBV9 with TRBJ2-5, with D perhaps TRBD2 (5 bases). CDR1 and CDR2 (germline): SGDLS, YYNGEE. This CDR3 is 13 amino acids long. Between the trimmed V and J ends, which lost 6 bases and 4 bases, there was a span of 13 bases. For the CDR3, the DNA is TGTGCCAGCATCCGGGAATGTTCAGAGACCCAGTACTTC. Translating gives CASIRECSETQYF.

The chain employs TRBV7-2 and TRBJ2-7; no clear D gene. This CDR3 is 17 amino acids long. CDR1 is SGHTA and CDR2 is FQGNSA in the germline V gene. Trimming shortened V by 1 base and J by 0 bases, and 16 bases separated the two germline ends. The CDR3 sequence: CASSLGGPSGFSYEQYF. In nucleotides, the CDR3 is TGTGCCAGCAGCTTAGGTGGTCCTTCTGGATTCTCCTACGAGCAGTACTTC.

J is TRBJ2-1 and V is TRBV10-3, with TRBD2 as a possible D gene (7 bases). The CDR3 is 13 residues long. CDR1 is ENHRY, CDR2 SYGVKD, per germline. The V and J ends lost 10 bases and 4 bases respectively, with 14 bases between them. In DNA, the CDR3 is TGTGCCACGTTCGGGGGGCTGTACAATGAGCAGTTCTTC. As protein: CATFGGLYNEQFF.

This sequence joins TRBV12-3 or TRBV12-4 and TRBJ2-4; D possibly corresponds to TRBD2 (6 bases). The tail of the sequence fits TRBJ2-7 better, so the J call may be wrong. There are 14 residues in the CDR3. The CDR3 nucleotides are TGTGCCAGCAGTTTCGTGCCTAGCGTCTACGAGCAGTACTTC. Amino acids: CASSFVPSVYEQYF.

This clonotype was seen a handful of times. V and J are TRBV10-3 and TRBJ1-1, with D hard to call. CDR3 size: 12 residues. The ends were cut back, 3 bases at V and 1 base at J, with 3 bases in the middle. The germline gives CDR1 ENHRY, CDR2 SYGVKD. This CDR3 is CAISEGNTEAFF. The CDR3 nucleotides are TGTGCCATCAGTGAAGGGAACACTGAAGCTTTCTTT.

The chain employs TRBV28 and TRBJ2-1; possibly TRBD2 for D (6 bases). The CDR3 runs 14 residues. Per germline, CDR1 MDHEN and CDR2 SYDVKM. Trimming removed 6 bases at V and 7 bases at J, with 16 bases between. As DNA, the CDR3 is TGTGCCAGCAGCCCCCGAACAGCGGGTAATGAGCAGTTCTTC. Its translation: CASSPRTAGNEQFF.

This chain connects TRBV20-1 to TRBJ2-1; 12 bases are a match to TRBD2. The CDR3 has 15 residues. Germline V gene sequence: CDR1 DFQATT, CDR2 SNEGSKA (reference sequence). The V segment lost 6 bases and the J segment 5 bases; nucleotides outside the gene matches: 8. As DNA, the CDR3 is TGCAGTGCCACCATGACTAGCGGGAGAAACAATGAGCAGTTCTTC. It yields the protein CSATMTSGRNNEQFF.

This clonotype has more than one count but fewer than ten. This chain links TRBV9 with TRBJ2-3; 8 bases align to TRBD1. Germline V gives CDR1 SGDLS, CDR2 YYNGEE. The CDR3 spans 14 residues. V was pared by 4 bases and J by 3 bases, with 4 bases of the junction left unmatched. The DNA of the CDR3 is TGTGCCAGCAGCCGGACAGGGTGGACAGATACGCAGTATTTT. Its protein product is CASSRTGWTDTQYF.

This clonotype was counted only a few times. The chain joins TRBV6-5 to TRBJ2-6, with D possibly being TRBD1 or TRBD2 (5 bases each). Trimming removed 0 bases from V and 1 base from J, with 10 bases in between. CDR1 is MNHEY and CDR2 is SVGAGI in the germline V gene. This CDR3 has 17 amino acids. CDR3 bases: TGTGCCAGCAGTTACTCGAAGAGGGGATCTGGGGCCAACGTCCTGACTTTC. Encoded protein: CASSYSKRGSGANVLTF.

This clonotype has just a few counts. V gene TRBV20-1 combines with J gene TRBJ2-5, with D hard to call. The CDR3 is 12 amino acids. Deletions cut 2 bases from V and 5 bases from J, with 9 bases between. The germline CDR1 and CDR2 sequences are DFQATT and SNEGSKA (reference sequence). The CDR3 bases are TGCAGTGCTAGACAGGTTCTGGAGACCCAGTACTTC. Translation gives CSARQVLETQYF.

As for this clonotype: The conserved phenylalanine or tryptophan normally closing the CDR3 is absent here, so this likely arose from a read error. This rearrangement joins TRBV5-1 to TRBJ2-3; D is tentatively TRBD1 or TRBD2 (5 bases each). The CDR3 covers 16 residues. V was clipped by 4 bases and J by 4 bases, with 19 bases between them. From germline, CDR1 is SGHRS and CDR2 YFSETQ. In DNA form, the CDR3 reads TGCGCCAGCAGCGCCTGGACCCGCAGGGACGCAGATACGCAGTATTTG. Translated, it gives CASSAWTRRDADTQYL.

The chain employs TRBV3-1 and TRBJ2-1, with D uncertain. This CDR3 contains 19 residues. Trimming took 0 bases from V and 3 from J, leaving 21 bases between them. Germline V CDR1 and CDR2: LGHDT, YNNKEL (reference sequence). CDR3 nucleotides: TGTGCCAGCAGCCAAGAGATAAATAGAGGACCAGGCGGCTACAATGAGCAGTTCTTC. This gives the protein CASSQEINRGPGGYNEQFF.

CDR3 coding DNA: TGTGCCAGCAGCCCCCTAGGGACTAGCGGGACCTACGAGCAGTACTTC. It specifies CASSPLGTSGTYEQYF. This chain links TRBV27 with TRBJ2-7; 13 nucleotides agree with TRBD2. The trim removed 6 bases at V and 2 bases at J, leaving 7 bases unmatched. CDR1 is MNHEY and CDR2 is SMNVEV in the germline V gene (reference sequence). The CDR3 runs 16 residues.

A single count supports this clonotype. CDR3 sequence reads: CASSFSWGDSNQPQHF. CDR3 bases: TGTGCCAGCAGCTTCTCCTGGGGGGATAGCAATCAGCCCCAGCATTTT. This chain connects TRBV13 to TRBJ1-5; possible D gene TRBD1, 5 bases. CDR1 is PRHDT and CDR2 is FYEKMQ in the germline V gene (reference sequence). Trimming cost V 3 bases and J 0 bases, with 12 bases left between them. This CDR3 has 16 amino acids. The full variable domain, completed using reference TRBV13 and TRBJ1-5, is AAGVIQSPRHLIKEKRETATLKCYPIPRHDTVYWYQQGPGQDPQFLISFYEKMQSDKGSIPDRFSAQQFSDYHSELNMSSLELGDSALYFCASSFSWGDSNQPQHFGDGTRLSIL.

The chain carries TRBV9 and TRBJ2-1, with a weak D call TRBD1 (5 bases). Germline-derived CDR1 and CDR2 are SGDLS and YYNGEE. Trimming removed 2 bases at V and 0 bases at J, with 9 bases between. This CDR3 is built from 15 residues. CDR3 amino acids: CASSVYQGSYNEQFF. Written as DNA, the CDR3 is TGTGCCAGCAGCGTTTATCAGGGCTCCTACAATGAGCAGTTCTTC.

This clonotype was seen a few times. The CDR3 DNA reads TGCAGCGTTGTGGGGAGAGGGGCCAAAAACATTCAGTACTTC. Its protein product is CSVVGRGAKNIQYF. The chain has TRBV29-1 and TRBJ2-4; D perhaps matches TRBD2 (5 bases). This CDR3 comprises 14 residues. Germline assignment: CDR1 SQVTM and CDR2 ANQGSEA. V shed 4 bases and J shed 1 base, with 11 bases lying between them.

The chain is built from TRBV12-3 or TRBV12-4 and TRBJ2-2; 12 nucleotides match TRBD2. V was clipped by 6 bases and J by 7 bases; unmatched bases: 12. CDR3 length: 17 residues. As DNA, the CDR3 is TGTGCCAGCAGCCTTCCCGCTAGCGGGGGGGCGGTCGGGGAGCTGTTTTTT. Protein product: CASSLPASGGAVGELFF.

This clonotype turned up a few times. The chain is built from TRBV25-1 and TRBJ2-7; possibly TRBD2 for D (6 bases). V lost 6 bases and J lost 5, with 14 bases in between. The CDR3 is made up of 13 amino acids. The germline gives CDR1 MGHDK, CDR2 SYGVNS. The CDR3 nucleotides read TGTGCCAGCAGGGGGGGACGGCGAAACGAGCAGTACTTC. It specifies CASRGGRRNEQYF.

The chain links TRBV6-1 to TRBJ2-7; 8 positions match TRBD1. There are 15 residues in the CDR3. Germline V lookup: CDR1 MNHNS, CDR2 SASEGT. The trim removed 2 bases at V and 1 base at J, leaving 4 bases unmatched. CDR3 sequence reads: CASSEYRGTSYEQYF. In nucleotides, the CDR3 is TGTGCCAGCAGTGAATACAGGGGGACGTCCTACGAGCAGTACTTC.